The rows below give T cell receptor beta chains drawn from one sample of a study of regulatory T cells in long-lasting Graves disease. One entry per CDR3 protein results from TCRdb running MiXCR on the multiplex PCR reads. The repertoire has about 430,000 distinct CDR3 sequences, over 12% of them found once; the top ten carry approximately 7.6%. These sequences were also reported in another study, on T cells in Graves' hyperthyroidism and ophthalmopathy.

The sample was peripheral blood mononuclear cells (PBMCs), taken at new diagnosis, from a patient treated with antithyroid drugs. The origin of the receptors is a woman between 40 and 50 years old with Graves disease. Both conserved end residues are part of each CDR3. The D gene is left open where the match is weak. Clone sizes are given selectively: once, few, many, or a class where the clone is expanded.

TRBV29-1	NA	TRBJ2-3	many	CSVGKGMDTQYF	TGCAGCGTTGGAAAGGGGATGGATACGCAGTATTTT
TRBV29-1	NA	TRBJ2-3	once	CSVGPDTQYF	TGCAGCGTTGGTCCAGATACGCAGTATTTT
TRBV7-8	TRBD2	TRBJ2-3	many	CASSLFSRETTDTQYF	TGTGCCAGCAGCTTATTCTCGCGGGAGACGACAGATACGCAGTATTTT
TRBV7-2	TRBD2	TRBJ2-7	many	CASSLMGGMEEQYF	TGTGCCAGCAGCTTAATGGGGGGGATGGAGGAGCAGTACTTC
TRBV20-1	NA	TRBJ1-5	few	CSARENRLGVNQPQHF	TGCAGTGCTAGAGAGAACAGGCTTGGTGTCAATCAGCCCCAGCATTTT
TRBV27	TRBD2	TRBJ2-1	many	CASSPTVGLAGDNEQFF	TGTGCCAGCAGTCCAACTGTAGGACTAGCGGGAGACAATGAGCAGTTCTTC
TRBV2	NA	TRBJ2-7	many	CASSPFGEQYF	TGTGCCAGCAGTCCCTTTGGTGAGCAGTACTTC
TRBV11-3	NA	TRBJ1-6	few	CASTTQKDSGRPYNSPLHF	TGTGCCAGCACCACCCAAAAAGATTCGGGCAGGCCTTATAATTCACCCCTCCACTTT
TRBV7-2	NA	TRBJ2-5	many	CASSAGVGETQYF	TGTGCCAGCAGCGCAGGGGTAGGCGAGACCCAGTACTTC
TRBV14	NA	TRBJ2-7	many	CASSLFLGPPYSRDEQYF	TGTGCCAGCAGCCTATTTCTCGGACCCCCTTACAGCAGAGACGAGCAGTACTTC
TRBV5-1	NA	TRBJ1-1	many	CASSSQGRGNTEAFF	TGCGCCAGCAGCTCTCAGGGGCGAGGGAACACTGAAGCTTTCTTT
TRBV13	NA	TRBJ1-1	many	CASSLSMGHPLDTEAFF	TGTGCCAGCAGCTTATCCATGGGGCATCCTTTGGACACTGAAGCTTTCTTT
TRBV29-1	TRBD1	TRBJ2-3	many	CSGRQGHTDTQYF	TGCAGCGGCAGACAGGGGCACACAGATACGCAGTATTTT
TRBV6-2/TRBV6-3	NA	TRBJ2-7	NA	CASRLQGNSYEQYF	TGTGCCAGCAGATTACAGGGAAACTCCTACGAGCAGTACTTC
TRBV7-9	NA	TRBJ2-5	many	CASSLVAGFEGETQYF	TGTGCCAGCAGCTTAGTTGCAGGGTTCGAGGGAGAGACCCAGTACTTC
TRBV19	TRBD1	TRBJ1-2	many	CASRAGGPYGYTF	TGTGCCAGTAGGGCAGGGGGTCCCTATGGCTACACCTTC
TRBV2	TRBD2	TRBJ2-2	many	CASSAWLAGTGELFF	TGTGCCAGCAGTGCTTGGCTAGCGGGAACCGGGGAGCTGTTTTTT
TRBV28	NA	TRBJ1-5	NA	CASIKQGNNQPQHF	TGTGCCAGCATCAAACAGGGAAACAATCAGCCCCAGCATTTT
TRBV12-3/TRBV12-4	TRBD2	TRBJ2-2	many	CASSTLSGSFPGELFF	TGTGCCAGCAGCACGTTAAGCGGGAGCTTCCCCGGGGAGCTGTTTTTT
TRBV15	NA	TRBJ2-5	many	CATSPRGRTQETQYF	TGTGCCACCAGCCCCCGAGGACGAACCCAAGAGACCCAGTACTTC
TRBV7-3	TRBD2	TRBJ2-3	many	CASSRWQRERDTQYF	TGTGCCAGCAGCCGCTGGCAGCGGGAGAGGGATACGCAGTATTTT
TRBV30	NA	TRBJ2-1	few	CAWSLGRANEQFF	TGTGCCTGGAGTCTGGGCAGGGCTAATGAGCAGTTCTTC
TRBV9	NA	TRBJ2-2	NA	CASSVPSATGELFF	TGTGCCAGCAGCGTACCTAGCGCAACCGGGGAGCTGTTTTTT
TRBV19	NA	TRBJ2-5	many	CASSVTTGQTQYF	TGTGCCAGTAGTGTGACGACAGGACAGACCCAGTACTTC
TRBV11-2	TRBD1	TRBJ2-7	few	CASSWDRTGEQYF	TGTGCCAGCAGCTGGGACAGAACTGGGGAGCAGTACTTC
TRBV20-1	NA	TRBJ2-5	many	CSARDGSGGQETQYF	TGCAGTGCTAGAGATGGGAGCGGAGGCCAAGAGACCCAGTACTTC
TRBV7-2	TRBD1	TRBJ1-3	many	CASSSGQGFGNTIYF	TGTGCCAGCAGCTCAGGACAGGGCTTCGGAAACACCATATATTTT
TRBV29-1	TRBD1	TRBJ1-1	many	CSVDLGLGQGKIRRAFF	TGCAGCGTTGACCTCGGCCTGGGACAGGGGAAAATTCGTAGAGCTTTCTTT